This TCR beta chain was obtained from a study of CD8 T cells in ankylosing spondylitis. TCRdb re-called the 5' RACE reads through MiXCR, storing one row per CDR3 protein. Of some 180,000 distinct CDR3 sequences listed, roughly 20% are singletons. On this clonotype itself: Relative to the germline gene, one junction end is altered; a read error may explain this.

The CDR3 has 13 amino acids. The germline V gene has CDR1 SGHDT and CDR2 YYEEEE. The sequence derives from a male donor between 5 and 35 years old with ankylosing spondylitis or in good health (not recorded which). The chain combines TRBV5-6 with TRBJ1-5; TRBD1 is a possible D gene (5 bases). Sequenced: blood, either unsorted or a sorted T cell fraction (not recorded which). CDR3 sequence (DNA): TGTGCCAGCAGTTTGGGGGTGGATCAGCCCCAGCATTTT. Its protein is CASSLGVDQPQHF. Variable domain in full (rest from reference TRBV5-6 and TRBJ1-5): DAGVTQSPTHLIKTRGQQVTLRCSPKSGHDTVSWYQQALGQGPQFIFQYYEEEERQRGNFPDRFSGHQFPNYSSELNVNALLLGDSALYLCASSLGVDQPQHFGDGTRLSIL.